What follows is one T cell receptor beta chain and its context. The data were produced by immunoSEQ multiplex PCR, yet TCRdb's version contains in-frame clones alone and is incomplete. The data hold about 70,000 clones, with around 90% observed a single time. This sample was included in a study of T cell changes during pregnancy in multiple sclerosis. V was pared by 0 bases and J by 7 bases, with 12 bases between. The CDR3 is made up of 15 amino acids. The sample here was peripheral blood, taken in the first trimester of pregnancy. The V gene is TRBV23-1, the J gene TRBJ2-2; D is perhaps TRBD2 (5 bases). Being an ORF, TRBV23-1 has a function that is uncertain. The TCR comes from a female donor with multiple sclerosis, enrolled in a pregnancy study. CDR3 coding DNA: TGCGCCAGCAGTCAATCCTTCGGGAAGGGCGGGGAGCTGTTTTTT. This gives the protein CASSQSFGKGGELFF.